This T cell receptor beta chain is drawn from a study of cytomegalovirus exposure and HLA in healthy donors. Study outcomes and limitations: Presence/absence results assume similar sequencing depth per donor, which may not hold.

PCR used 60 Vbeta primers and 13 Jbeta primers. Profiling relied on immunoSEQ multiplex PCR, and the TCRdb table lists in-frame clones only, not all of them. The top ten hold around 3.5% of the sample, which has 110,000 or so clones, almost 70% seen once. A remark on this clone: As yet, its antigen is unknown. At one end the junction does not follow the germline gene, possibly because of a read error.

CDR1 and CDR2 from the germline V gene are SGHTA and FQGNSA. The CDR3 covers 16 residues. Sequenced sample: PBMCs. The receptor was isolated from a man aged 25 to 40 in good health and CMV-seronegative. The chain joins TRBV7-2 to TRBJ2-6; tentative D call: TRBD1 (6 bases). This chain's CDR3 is CASSLVGTPPANGLTF. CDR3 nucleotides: TGTGCCAGCAGCTTAGTCGGGACACCTCCGGCCAACGGCCTGACTTTC.